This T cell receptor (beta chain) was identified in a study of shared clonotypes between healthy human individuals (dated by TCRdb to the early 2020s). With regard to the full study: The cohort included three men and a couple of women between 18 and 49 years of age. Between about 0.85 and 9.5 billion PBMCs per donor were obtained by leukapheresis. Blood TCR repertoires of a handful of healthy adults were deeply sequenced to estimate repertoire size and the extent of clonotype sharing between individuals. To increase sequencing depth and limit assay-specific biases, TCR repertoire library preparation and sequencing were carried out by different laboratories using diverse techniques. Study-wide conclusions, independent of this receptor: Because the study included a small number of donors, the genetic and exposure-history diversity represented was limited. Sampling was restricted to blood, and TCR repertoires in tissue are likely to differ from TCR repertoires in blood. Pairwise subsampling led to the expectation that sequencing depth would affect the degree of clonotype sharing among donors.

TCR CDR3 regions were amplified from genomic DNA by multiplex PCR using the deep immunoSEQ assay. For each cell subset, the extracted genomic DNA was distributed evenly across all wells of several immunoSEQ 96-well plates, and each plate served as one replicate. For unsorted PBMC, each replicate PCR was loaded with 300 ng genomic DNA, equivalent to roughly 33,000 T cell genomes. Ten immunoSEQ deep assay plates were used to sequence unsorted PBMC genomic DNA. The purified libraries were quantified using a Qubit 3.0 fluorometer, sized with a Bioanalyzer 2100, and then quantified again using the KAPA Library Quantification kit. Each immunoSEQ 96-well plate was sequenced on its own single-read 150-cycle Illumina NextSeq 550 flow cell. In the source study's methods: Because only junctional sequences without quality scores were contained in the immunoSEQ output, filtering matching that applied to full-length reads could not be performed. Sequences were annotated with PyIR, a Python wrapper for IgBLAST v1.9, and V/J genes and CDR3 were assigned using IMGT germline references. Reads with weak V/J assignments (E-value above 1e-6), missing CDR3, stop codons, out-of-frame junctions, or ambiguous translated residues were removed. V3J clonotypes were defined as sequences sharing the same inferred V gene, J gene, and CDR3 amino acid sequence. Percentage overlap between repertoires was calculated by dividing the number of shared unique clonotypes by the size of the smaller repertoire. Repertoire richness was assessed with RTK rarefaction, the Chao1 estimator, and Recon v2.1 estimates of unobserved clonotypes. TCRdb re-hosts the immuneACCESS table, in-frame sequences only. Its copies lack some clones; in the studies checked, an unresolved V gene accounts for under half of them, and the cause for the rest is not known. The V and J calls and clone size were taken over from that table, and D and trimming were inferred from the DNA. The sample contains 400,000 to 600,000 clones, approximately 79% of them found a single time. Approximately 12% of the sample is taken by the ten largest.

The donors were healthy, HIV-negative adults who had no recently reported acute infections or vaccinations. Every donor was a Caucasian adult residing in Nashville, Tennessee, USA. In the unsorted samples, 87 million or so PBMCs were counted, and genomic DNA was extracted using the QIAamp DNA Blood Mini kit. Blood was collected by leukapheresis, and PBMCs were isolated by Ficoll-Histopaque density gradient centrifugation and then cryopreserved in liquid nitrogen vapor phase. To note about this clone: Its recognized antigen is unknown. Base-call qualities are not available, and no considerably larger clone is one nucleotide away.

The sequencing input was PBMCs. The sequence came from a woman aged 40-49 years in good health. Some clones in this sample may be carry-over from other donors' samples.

At the DNA level, the sequence is TGTGCCAGCAGTTTTAATAGAGGGACTGAAGCTTTCTTT. This gives the protein CASSFNRGTEAFF. The sequence is built from TRBV27 and TRBJ1-1; the D gene assignment is ambiguous. Counted from cysteine to phenylalanine, this CDR3 has 13 amino acids. Left in the record is the CDR3 DNA by itself, 39 bases read in frame from the first base. The germline V gene (reference sequence) yields MNHEY for CDR1 and SMNVEV for CDR2. The V and J ends are trimmed by 3 bases and 5 bases, leaving 10 bases between them.